The next 12 T cell receptor beta chains were all read from a single sample in a study of blood T cell repertoires in COVID-19. Method: immunoSEQ multiplex PCR; TCRdb's copy keeps in-frame clones and lacks some. The sample carries approximately 200,000 clones, 70% to 90% recorded once. Input material: peripheral blood. All receptors come from a man in his fifties or sixties who had recovered from COVID-19.

The genes are TRBV28 and TRBJ2-1; a weak D match, TRBD2 (5 bases). Germline assignment: CDR1 MDHEN and CDR2 SYDVKM. The length of the CDR3 is 13 residues. V was trimmed by 5 bases and J by 8 bases, leaving 13 bases between them. This CDR3 reads CASSPLGGDEQFF. The CDR3 coding sequence is TGTGCCAGCAGTCCTCTCGGAGGAGATGAGCAGTTCTTC.

The chain employs TRBV6-1 and TRBJ2-7; D is possibly TRBD1 (6 bases). V shed 1 base and J shed 3 bases, with 7 bases lying between them. The V gene's germline CDR1 is MNHNS and CDR2 SASEGT. The CDR3 contains 13 residues. DNA for the CDR3: TGTGCCAGCAGTGAAGACAGGGACTACGAGCAGTACTTC. Translating gives CASSEDRDYEQYF.

The genes are TRBV18 and TRBJ1-5; possible D gene TRBD1, 6 bases. Trimming left V 3 bases short and J 4 bases short, with 16 bases between. The CDR3 has 16 amino acids. Looked up from germline, CDR1 is KGHSH and CDR2 is LQKENI. The CDR3 loop reads CASSPYRESRNQPQHF. The CDR3 DNA reads as TGTGCCAGCTCACCCTACAGGGAGAGTCGGAATCAGCCCCAGCATTTT.

The chain couples TRBV18 to TRBJ2-3, with 7 bases fitting TRBD2. V lost 3 bases and J lost 2; bases outside the gene matches: 11. Germline V gene lookup returns CDR1 KGHSH and CDR2 LQKENI. The CDR3 runs to 17 residues. CDR3 sequence: CASSPMGLAVLTDTQYF. The CDR3, as DNA: TGTGCCAGCTCACCCATGGGGCTAGCGGTACTCACAGATACGCAGTATTTT.

CDR3 in DNA: TGTGCCATCAGTGAGTCATCTAGCGGGAGCCTTAACAATGAGCAGTTCTTC. It is translated as CAISESSSGSLNNEQFF. The chain has TRBV10-3 and TRBJ2-1; 10 nucleotides agree with TRBD2. Germline-derived CDR1 and CDR2 are ENHRY and SYGVKD. Trimming removed 0 bases from V and 5 bases from J; junction bases left unmatched: 7. The CDR3 contains 17 residues.

The chain is built from TRBV16 and TRBJ2-7, with D perhaps matching TRBD1 (5 bases). This CDR3 region has 15 residues. Trimming removed 0 bases from V and 0 bases from J, with 9 bases in between. Germline lookup yields CDR1 KGHSY and CDR2 FQNENV. The CDR3 bases are TGTGCCAGCAGCCAATCGCCCCAGGGCTCCTACGAGCAGTACTTC. Translation gives CASSQSPQGSYEQYF.

This chain joins TRBV3-1 (or the pseudogene TRBV3-2) and TRBJ2-3; D is perhaps TRBD1 (5 bases). Germline V gives CDR1 LGHDT, CDR2 YNNKEL (reference sequence). The CDR3 consists of 14 residues. V shed 4 bases and J shed 10 bases, with 18 bases lying between them. CDR3 coding DNA: TGTGCCAGCAGCCGACAAGGACACGCTTTCGCGCAGTATTTT. Residues: CASSRQGHAFAQYF.

The gene calls are TRBV5-1 and TRBJ2-7, with D possibly being TRBD1 (6 bases). The CDR3 loop spans 15 amino acids. Trimming cost V 4 bases and J 3 bases, with 17 bases left between them. Germline V lookup: CDR1 SGHRS, CDR2 YFSETQ. CDR3 nucleotides: TGCGCCAGCAGCCACTACACAGGGAGCGGCTACGAGCAGTACTTC. As protein: CASSHYTGSGYEQYF. Together with reference TRBV5-1 and TRBJ2-7, the CDR3 gives the full variable domain: KAGVTQTPRYLIKTRGQQVTLSCSPISGHRSVSWYQQTPGQGLQFLFEYFSETQRNKGNFPGRFSGRQFSNSRSEMNVSTLELGDSALYLCASSHYTGSGYEQYFGPGTRLTVT.

This chain joins TRBV5-6 and TRBJ2-7; 7 positions agree with TRBD1. Germline V gene lookup returns CDR1 SGHDT and CDR2 YYEEEE. The CDR3 is made up of 14 amino acids. V lost 7 bases, J lost 2 bases, and 9 bases stayed unmatched. DNA of the CDR3: TGTGCCAGCGGCTCGACAGGGTCGACCTACGAGCAGTACTTC. Translation: CASGSTGSTYEQYF.

The chain employs TRBV5-6 and TRBJ2-1; D possibly corresponds to TRBD2 (5 bases). The CDR3 runs 14 residues. The germline gives CDR1 SGHDT, CDR2 YYEEEE. Trimming left V 6 bases short and J 0 bases short, with 10 bases between. CDR3 sequence (DNA): TGTGCCAGCAATGGCGGGTTCTCCTACAATGAGCAGTTCTTC. This translates into CASNGGFSYNEQFF.

The chain links TRBV6-6 to TRBJ1-5, with D unclear. This CDR3 contains 14 residues. Germline V gene lookup returns CDR1 MNHNY and CDR2 SVGAGI (reference sequence). V gave up 6 bases and J gave up 0 bases, with 9 bases separating them. CDR3 region: CASRRTDSNQPQHF. CDR3 nucleotides: TGTGCCAGCAGACGTACAGATAGCAATCAGCCCCAGCATTTT.

As DNA, the CDR3 is TGTGCCAGCAGTTACTCGGGGAGGGATTACAATGAGCAGTTCTTC. Its translation is CASSYSGRDYNEQFF. V is TRBV6-2 or TRBV6-3 and J is TRBJ2-1; 7 bases are shared with TRBD2. Germline V gene sequence: CDR1 MNHEY, CDR2 SVGEGT. The CDR3 loop spans 15 amino acids. The V segment lost 0 bases and the J segment 4 bases; nucleotides outside the gene matches: 3.